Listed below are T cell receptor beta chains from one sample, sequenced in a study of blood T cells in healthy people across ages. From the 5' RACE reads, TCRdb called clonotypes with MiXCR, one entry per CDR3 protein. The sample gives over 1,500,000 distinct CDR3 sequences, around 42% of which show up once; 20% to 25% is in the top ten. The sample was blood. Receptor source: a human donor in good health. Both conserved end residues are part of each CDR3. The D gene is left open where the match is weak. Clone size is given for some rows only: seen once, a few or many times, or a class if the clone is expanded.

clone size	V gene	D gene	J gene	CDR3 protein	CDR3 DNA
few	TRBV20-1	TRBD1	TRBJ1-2	CSARDLAEGQGGGYTF	TGCAGTGCTAGAGATCTCGCGGAAGGACAGGGTGGCGGCTACACCTTC
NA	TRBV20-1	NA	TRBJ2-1	CSASPSNEQFF	TGCAGTGCTAGTCCTAGCAATGAGCAGTTCTTC
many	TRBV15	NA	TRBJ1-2	CATSRDLGNLHGYTF	TGTGCCACCAGCAGAGATTTGGGAAACCTACATGGCTACACCTTC
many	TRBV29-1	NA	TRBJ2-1	CSSSRGDNEQFF	TGCAGCTCCTCACGCGGAGACAATGAGCAGTTCTTC
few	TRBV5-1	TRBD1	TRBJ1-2	CASFPTGGNAYGYTF	TGCGCCAGCTTCCCCACAGGGGGCAATGCCTATGGCTACACCTTC
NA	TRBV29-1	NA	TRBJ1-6	CNVAEGPGGTPLHF	TGCAACGTTGCGGAGGGGCCGGGGGGGACACCCCTCCACTTT
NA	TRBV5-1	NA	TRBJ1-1	CASSLAGVGAEAFF	TGCGCCAGCAGCTTGGCAGGGGTGGGGGCTGAAGCTTTCTTT
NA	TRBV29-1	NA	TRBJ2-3	CSVEDRRSGLSTDTQYF	TGCAGCGTTGAAGACCGACGTTCGGGACTTAGCACAGATACGCAGTATTTT
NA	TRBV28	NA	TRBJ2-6	CASSALLESGANVLTF	TGTGCCAGCAGTGCCCTCCTGGAGTCTGGGGCCAACGTCCTGACTTTC
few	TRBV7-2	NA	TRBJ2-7	CASSSPSRSYEQYF	TGTGCCAGCAGTTCTCCCAGTCGTTCCTACGAGCAGTACTTC
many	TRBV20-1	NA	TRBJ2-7	CSARPQDAAYEQYF	TGCAGTGCTAGACCCCAGGACGCCGCCTACGAGCAGTACTTC
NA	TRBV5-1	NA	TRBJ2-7	CASSTPGLYEQYF	TGCGCCAGCAGCACCCCGGGGCTCTACGAGCAGTACTTC
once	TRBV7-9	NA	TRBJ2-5	CASSTRTLQETQYF	TGTGCCAGCAGCACCCGGACACTACAAGAGACCCAGTACTTC
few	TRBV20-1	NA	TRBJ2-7	CSASLWIAPYYEQYF	TGCAGTGCTAGCCTATGGATCGCCCCCTACTACGAGCAGTACTTC
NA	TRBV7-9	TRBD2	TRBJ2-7	CASSFTSVPGYEQYF	TGTGCCAGCAGCTTCACTAGCGTACCGGGTTACGAGCAGTACTTC
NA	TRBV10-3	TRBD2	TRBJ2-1	CATTGGSSYNEQFF	TGTGCCACGACGGGGGGGAGCTCCTACAATGAGCAGTTCTTC
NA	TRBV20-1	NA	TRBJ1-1	CSARDRITGTEAFF	TGCAGTGCTAGAGATCGAATCACAGGCACTGAAGCTTTCTTT
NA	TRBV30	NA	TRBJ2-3	CAHSRGEDTQYF	TGTGCCCACAGTCGGGGAGAGGATACGCAGTATTTT
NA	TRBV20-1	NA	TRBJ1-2	CSASTVGDLLYGYTF	TGCAGTGCGAGTACGGTAGGAGACCTACTTTATGGCTACACCTTC
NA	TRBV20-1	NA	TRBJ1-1	CSAREGGVNTEAFF	TGCAGTGCTAGAGAGGGCGGGGTAAACACTGAAGCTTTCTTT
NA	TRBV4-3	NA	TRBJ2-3	CASSQDQASTDTQYF	TGCGCCAGCAGCCAAGACCAGGCTAGCACAGATACGCAGTATTTT
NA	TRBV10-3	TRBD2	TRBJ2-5	CAISEFSGETQYF	TGTGCCATCAGTGAGTTTAGCGGGGAGACCCAGTACTTC
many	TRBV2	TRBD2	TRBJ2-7	CASSEAPRWAGEPPYEQYF	TGTGCCAGCAGTGAAGCCCCCCGATGGGCGGGGGAGCCTCCCTACGAGCAGTACTTC
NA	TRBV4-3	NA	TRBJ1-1	CASSQDSGADTEAFF	TGCGCCAGCAGCCAAGATTCGGGGGCGGACACTGAAGCTTTCTTT
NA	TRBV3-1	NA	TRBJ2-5	CASSQARAVQYF	TGTGCCAGCAGCCAAGCCAGGGCGGTGCAGTACTTC
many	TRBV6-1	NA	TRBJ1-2	CASSREGNYGYTF	TGTGCCAGCAGCCGGGAGGGTAACTATGGCTACACCTTC
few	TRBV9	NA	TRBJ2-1	CASSGRTGNEQFF	TGTGCCAGCAGCGGCCGGACTGGCAATGAGCAGTTCTTC
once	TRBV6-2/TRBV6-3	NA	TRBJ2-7	CASISQGTYYEQYF	TGTGCCAGCATTTCACAGGGAACCTACTACGAGCAGTACTTC
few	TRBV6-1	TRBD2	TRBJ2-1	CASEGGSGGSNEQFF	TGTGCCAGTGAAGGGGGTAGCGGGGGGTCCAATGAGCAGTTCTTC
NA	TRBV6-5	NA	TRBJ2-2	CASSYSKQAGVRNTGELFF	TGTGCCAGCAGTTACTCGAAGCAAGCCGGGGTCCGGAACACCGGGGAGCTGTTTTTT
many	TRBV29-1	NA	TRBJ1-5	CSVGSGNQPQHF	TGCAGCGTTGGGTCCGGCAATCAGCCCCAGCATTTT
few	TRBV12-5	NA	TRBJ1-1	CASGPRALDTEAFF	TGTGCTAGTGGTCCCCGAGCGTTGGACACTGAAGCTTTCTTT
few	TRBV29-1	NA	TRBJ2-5	CSVEDTGLVETQYF	TGCAGCGTCGAGGACACCGGGCTTGTGGAGACCCAGTACTTC
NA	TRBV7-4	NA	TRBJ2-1	CASSLSPPGEQFF	TGTGCCAGCAGCTTATCTCCCCCGGGTGAGCAGTTCTTC
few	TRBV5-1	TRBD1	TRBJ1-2	CASSWYGTAYGYTF	TGCGCCAGCAGCTGGTACGGGACAGCCTATGGCTACACCTTC
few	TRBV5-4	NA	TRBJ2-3	CASSRESGAGTDTQYF	TGTGCCAGCAGCCGAGAATCGGGGGCTGGCACAGATACGCAGTATTTT
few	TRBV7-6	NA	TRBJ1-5	CASSFSRHQPQHF	TGTGCCAGCAGCTTCTCCAGACATCAGCCCCAGCATTTT
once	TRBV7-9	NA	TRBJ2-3	CASGSSPGSSTDTQYF	TGTGCCAGCGGGTCATCACCGGGATCTAGCACAGATACGCAGTATTTT
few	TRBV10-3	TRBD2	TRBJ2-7	CAISVEAGSNEQYF	TGTGCCATCAGTGTAGAAGCGGGGTCTAACGAGCAGTACTTC
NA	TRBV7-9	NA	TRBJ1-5	CASSLYGQNQPQHF	TGTGCCAGCAGCTTATACGGACAGAATCAGCCCCAGCATTTT
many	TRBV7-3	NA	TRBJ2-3	CASSSGHSSDTQYF	TGTGCCAGCAGCTCAGGACACTCCTCGGATACGCAGTATTTT
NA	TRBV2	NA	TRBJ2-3	CASCVRGTQYF	TGTGCCAGCTGTGTTAGGGGTACGCAGTATTTT
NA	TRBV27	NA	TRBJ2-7	CASKRHTLYEQYF	TGTGCCAGCAAAAGACATACCCTCTACGAGCAGTACTTC
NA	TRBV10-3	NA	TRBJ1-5	CAISERIQVVRDIGQPQHF	TGTGCCATCAGTGAGAGGATTCAGGTGGTGCGGGACATCGGACAGCCCCAGCATTTT
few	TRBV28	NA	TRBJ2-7	CASSLQGRTYEQYF	TGTGCCAGCAGTTTACAGGGGCGAACCTACGAGCAGTACTTC
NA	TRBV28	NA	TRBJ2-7	CASSSLSGEDYSYEQYF	TGTGCCAGCAGTTCCCTTTCGGGGGAGGACTATTCCTACGAGCAGTACTTC
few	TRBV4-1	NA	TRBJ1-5	CASSQEGAGGDQPQHF	TGCGCCAGCAGCCAAGAAGGTGCAGGTGGAGATCAGCCCCAGCATTTT
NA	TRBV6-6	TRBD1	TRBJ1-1	CASSYGQGVWNTEAFF	TGTGCCAGCAGTTACGGCCAGGGGGTATGGAACACTGAAGCTTTCTTT
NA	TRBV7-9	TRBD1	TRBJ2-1	CASKGTGGSDNEQFF	TGTGCCAGCAAAGGGACAGGGGGCTCGGACAATGAGCAGTTCTTC
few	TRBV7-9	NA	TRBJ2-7	CASSFGGILVGHSYEQYF	TGTGCCAGCAGCTTCGGGGGAATTCTCGTTGGCCACTCCTACGAGCAGTACTTC
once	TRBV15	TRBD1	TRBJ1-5	CATSRDREGDQPQHF	TGTGCCACCAGCCGGGACAGGGAGGGGGATCAGCCCCAGCATTTT
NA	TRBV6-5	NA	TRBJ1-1	CASSPRGGPNTEAFF	TGTGCCAGCAGTCCCCGGGGGGGGCCAAACACTGAAGCTTTCTTT
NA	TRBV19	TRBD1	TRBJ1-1	CASTDRGQNTEAFF	TGTGCCAGCACGGACAGGGGCCAGAACACTGAAGCTTTCTTT